This record covers a single TCR beta chain. Repertoires were generated with immunoSEQ multiplex PCR, while TCRdb's copy carries only in-frame clones and drops some. The repertoire includes 250,000 to 350,000 clones, 85% to 90% of them detected once, and about 0.8% sits in the top ten. The sample comes from a study of blood T cell repertoires in COVID-19. Losses at the gene ends were 3 bases for V and 4 bases for J; bases not matched to a gene: 8. The CDR3 contains 16 residues. Germline CDR1 and CDR2: MGHRA and YSYEKL. The chain is built from TRBV4-1 and TRBJ1-5; 8 nucleotides align to TRBD1. Sequencing was carried out using peripheral blood. The origin of this receptor is a man aged 25 to 40 with acute or convalescent COVID-19. This CDR3 reads CASSQPTGTGNQPQHF. As DNA, the CDR3 is TGCGCCAGCAGCCAGCCCACCGGGACAGGAAATCAGCCCCAGCATTTT.